Here is one TCR beta chain with its context. Other DNA sequences in this sample translate to the same CDR3. Each PCR replicate from the sorted subsets contained 150 to 200 ng DNA, which is about 31,000 T cell genomes. Method: immunoSEQ multiplex PCR; TCRdb's copy keeps in-frame clones and lacks some. The sample includes 2.5 million or so clones, approximately 94% seen only once; the top ten take roughly 0.14%. These data are taken from a study of shared clonotypes between healthy human individuals. The germline CDR1 and CDR2 sequences are SGHVS and FNYEAQ. The CDR3 runs to 14 residues. V gave up 1 base and J gave up 4 bases, with 8 bases separating them. The split of CD4+ cells yielded CD45RA+ naive and CD45RA-negative memory subsets.

The chain is built from TRBV7-6 and TRBJ2-1, with D unclear. Sequencing used naive CD4+ T cells sorted from blood. This sample's subset: CD45RA+ positively selected. This sequence was found in a man aged 18 to 30 in good health. CDR3 sequence: CASSLGPDYNEQFF. DNA of the CDR3: TGTGCCAGCAGCTTAGGCCCGGATTACAATGAGCAGTTCTTC.